Below, 5 T cell receptor beta chains from the same sample are listed, as sequenced in a study of shared clonotypes between healthy human individuals. Assay: immunoSEQ multiplex PCR; the TCRdb copy retains only in-frame clones and omits some. The sample contains about 2.1 million clones, just over 90% of which appear only once. Naive CD8 cells were CD45RO-negative, positively selected for CCR7, excluding terminally differentiated effector memory CD45RA+ cells. The source material was naive CD8+ T cells from PBMCs. These TCRs come from a man between 18 and 35 years old in good health. Some clones in this sample may be carry-over from other donors' samples.

This sequence joins TRBV5-4 and TRBJ1-4; 7 nucleotides match TRBD1. Trimming took 3 bases from V and 8 from J; bases not matched to a gene: 10. The germline CDR1 and CDR2 sequences are SGHNT and YYREEE (reference sequence). This CDR3 is built from 15 residues. CDR3: CASSSWTGQKEKLFF. In DNA form, the CDR3 reads TGTGCCAGCAGCTCCTGGACAGGTCAGAAAGAAAAACTGTTTTTT.

The J gene is TRBJ2-3, the V gene TRBV27; 11 nucleotides agree with TRBD1. In germline, CDR1 is MNHEY, CDR2 SMNVEV (reference sequence). With 4 bases clipped from V and 4 bases from J, the junction kept 7 bases outside the gene matches. The CDR3 is 16 residues long. CDR3 bases: TGTGCCAGCAGTTCCCGGGACAGGGGGGGGCCAGATACGCAGTATTTT. Amino acids: CASSSRDRGGPDTQYF.

The chain is built from TRBV7-9 and TRBJ1-2; D possibly corresponds to TRBD1 (6 bases). The CDR3 contains 15 residues. Germline V lookup: CDR1 SEHNR, CDR2 FQNEAQ (reference sequence). The germline V and J ends were trimmed by 3 bases and 3 bases, with 14 bases remaining between them. The CDR3 region has the DNA TGTGCCAGCAGCTTGCTTCACCCAGGGGACTATGGCTACACCTTC. This codes for CASSLLHPGDYGYTF.

This clone was observed a single time. The CDR3 loop is CASSLEVVQRTGGNTIYF. The CDR3, as DNA: TGTGCCAGCAGCTTAGAGGTAGTCCAGAGGACGGGTGGAAACACCATATATTTT. The chain recombines TRBV7-8 with TRBJ1-3, with D hard to call. Looked up from germline, CDR1 is SGHVS and CDR2 is FQNEAQ. Trimming pared 1 base from V and 3 bases from J, leaving 19 bases between. The CDR3 contains 18 residues. Full variable domain (missing parts from reference TRBV7-8 and TRBJ1-3): GAGVSQSPRYKVAKRGQDVALRCDPISGHVSLFWYQQALGQGPEFLTYFQNEAQLDKSGLPSDRFFAERPEGSVSTLKIQRTQQEDSAVYLCASSLEVVQRTGGNTIYFGEGSWLTVV.

The gene calls are TRBV27 and TRBJ2-7; TRBD1 might be the D (5 bases). This CDR3 spans 13 amino acids. The germline gives CDR1 MNHEY, CDR2 SMNVEV (reference sequence). The V and J ends lost 0 bases and 5 bases respectively, with 8 bases between them. CDR3 sequence: CASSLSWGNEQYF. CDR3 DNA sequence: TGTGCCAGCAGTTTATCCTGGGGCAACGAGCAGTACTTC.